The rows below give T cell receptor beta chains drawn from one sample of a study of CD8 T cells in ankylosing spondylitis. A single record per CDR3 protein comes from TCRdb applying MiXCR to the 5' RACE reads. The table lists approximately 340,000 distinct CDR3 sequences, roughly 14% of them singletons. The sequenced sample was blood, either unsorted or a sorted T cell fraction (not recorded which). The receptors were sampled from a male donor with ankylosing spondylitis or in good health (not recorded which). Both conserved end residues are part of each CDR3. The order of the fields is V gene, CDR3 length, J gene, CDR3 protein.

>TRBV4-1|13|TRBJ2-7
CASSLGRSDEQYF
>TRBV3-1|15|TRBJ2-7
CASSQGGANSYEQYF
>TRBV20-1|14|TRBJ2-3
CSAHLVGVTDTQYF
>TRBV20-1|12|TRBJ2-7
CSAKGLADEQYF
>TRBV7-9|17|TRBJ1-2
CASSSARGTGKDYGYTF
>TRBV10-3|14|TRBJ2-2
CAISEDEQPGELFF
>TRBV20-1|13|TRBJ1-1
CSAPQLGNTEAFF
>TRBV24-1|14|TRBJ2-1
CATSASGTYNEQFF
>TRBV27|8|TRBJ1-2
CASILGTF
>TRBV10-3|12|TRBJ1-4
CAISRGDEKLFF
>TRBV10-3|13|TRBJ1-2
CAIKGVANYGYTF
>TRBV5-1|17|TRBJ2-1
CASSLSSSGRDYNEQFF
>TRBV5-1|15|TRBJ2-3
CASSRAGGGTDTQYF
>TRBV6-1|14|TRBJ2-1
CASTVRGRSNEQFF